One TCR beta chain is described in this entry. Germline CDR1 reads SEHNR; CDR2 reads FQNEAQ (reference sequence). The germline V and J ends were trimmed by 0 bases and 7 bases, with 7 bases remaining between them. The CDR3 extends over 13 amino acids. Using constant-segment primers, 5'RACE produced TCR alpha and TCR beta cDNA libraries carrying sample barcodes and UMIs. TCRdb analysed the 5' RACE reads with MiXCR anew, one entry per CDR3 protein. The data show around 470,000 distinct CDR3 sequences, 20% seen once. This record comes from a study of T-cell memory formation after mild COVID-19. Specimen: PBMCs or a T cell subset sorted from them (not recorded which). The sequence was obtained from an adult woman who had mild COVID-19 (a few samples of this study predate the infection). Cell type and time point are not known. This sequence joins TRBV7-9 and TRBJ2-1; D not resolved. CDR3 sequence: CASSLAVLNEQFF. CDR3 DNA sequence: TGTGCCAGCAGCTTAGCGGTACTAAATGAGCAGTTCTTC.